Included here is one TCR beta chain sequence, with context. The data were obtained in a study of blood T cell repertoires in COVID-19. Across the study: Spain, Italy and the United States supplied samples that represented acute and convalescent COVID-19. PBMCs, B-cell-depleted T cells, or T cells provided the cDNA or gDNA that made up the material.

V lost 2 bases and J 0 bases, leaving 14 bases between the germline ends. The germline V gene has CDR1 MDHEN and CDR2 SYDVKM. The CDR3 consists of 16 residues. Original processing methods: Estimates of nucleated cell counts were drawn from the amplification of reference gene primers. The table came from immunoSEQ multiplex PCR; TCRdb's copy has only in-frame clones and leaves some out. V and J calls and clone size follow that table, whereas D and trimming were derived from the DNA. The table has more than 15,000 clones, around 82% seen once. The sequence derives from a man at least 80 years old with active COVID-19. The chain couples TRBV28 to TRBJ2-7; possible D gene TRBD1, 5 bases. The sequenced sample was peripheral blood. The CDR3 sequence: CASSLGFGRASYEQYF. In DNA form, the CDR3 reads TGTGCCAGCAGTTTAGGATTCGGCAGGGCCTCCTACGAGCAGTACTTC.